This TCR beta chain was captured by sequencing in a study of T-cell reconstitution after alpha-beta-depleted transplantation in children. Whole-study results and caveats: At one year after transplant, newly produced T cells mostly accounted for T-cell counts and diversity. Surviving recipient T cells and thymic progenitors produced the high day-60 TCRbeta diversity seen in some patients.

A library of TCRbeta sequences, prepared with unique molecular identifiers, was generated. TCRdb processed the PCR reads anew with MiXCR; each CDR3 protein has one entry. The data hold 95,000 to 150,000 distinct CDR3 sequences, with roughly 23% observed a single time. This clonotype came up a few times. Its antigen is currently unknown. V shed 6 bases, J shed 4 bases, and the junction held 2 bases outside the gene matches. The CDR3 has 12 residues. The germline gives CDR1 SQVTM, CDR2 ANQGSEA. Material: PBMCs, mostly from graft donor cells, obtained 180 days after TCRalphabeta/CD19-depleted stem cell transplant. The chain employs TRBV29-1 and TRBJ2-7; 11 bases agree with TRBD2. This clonotype was obtained from a male patient under 10 years old who had a stem cell transplant for chronic granulomatous disease, so the T cells may come from the graft donor. The CDR3 DNA reads as TGCAGCGTGTGGACTAGCGGGTACGAGCAGTACTTC. Its protein product is CSVWTSGYEQYF.